These 11 T cell receptor beta chains originate from one sample sequenced in a study of T cell responses to AZD1222 COVID-19 vaccine. Produced via immunoSEQ multiplex PCR; TCRdb's table is partial and in-frame only. The sample gives some 100,000 clones, about 89% of which show up once; about 7.1% is in the top ten. Sequencing was performed on peripheral blood, taken 28 days after the second AZD1222 dose. Receptors originate from an adult who received the AZD1222 COVID-19 vaccine.

Notes on this clone: This specimen includes other DNA sequences encoding the same CDR3. V is TRBV12-3 or TRBV12-4 and J is TRBJ2-2; D gene ambiguous. Between the trimmed V and J ends, which lost 6 bases and 5 bases, there was a span of 7 bases. The CDR3 has 12 amino acids. The DNA for the CDR3 is TGTGCCAGCAGCCAAGGAACCGGGGAGCTGTTTTTT. Amino acid sequence: CASSQGTGELFF.

This clone showed up just once. The chain combines TRBV27 with TRBJ1-2, with D hard to call. CDR3 length: 13 amino acids. V shed 0 bases and J shed 5 bases, with 7 bases lying between them. The V gene's germline CDR1 is MNHEY and CDR2 SMNVEV (reference sequence). The chain's CDR3 is CASSLSLFYGYTF. The DNA of the CDR3 is TGTGCCAGCAGTTTATCCCTCTTTTATGGCTACACCTTC.

Note on this clone: At one of its ends the junction is not consistent with the germline gene, which may arise from a read error. The chain recombines TRBV11-3 with TRBJ2-1, with D uncertain. CDR3 size: 12 residues. The V gene's germline CDR1 is SGHNT and CDR2 YENEEA. The CDR3 DNA is TGTGCCAGCAGTTTAGGGCCTAGTGGAAAGTTCTTC. Translating it yields CASSLGPSGKFF.

This rearrangement joins TRBV19 to TRBJ2-7; TRBD2 might be the D (7 bases). CDR1 is LNHDA, CDR2 SQIVND, per germline (reference sequence). The CDR3 spans 12 residues. Trimming cost V 7 bases and J 5 bases, with 12 bases left between them. CDR3 coding DNA: TGTGCCAGTATGGGGGGGCGCCACGAGCAGTACTTC. Translating gives CASMGGRHEQYF. Together with reference TRBV19 and TRBJ2-7, the CDR3 gives the full variable domain: DGGITQSPKYLFRKEGQNVTLSCEQNLNHDAMYWYRQDPGQGLRLIYYSQIVNDFQKGDIAEGYSVSREKKESFPLTVTSAQKNPTAFYLCASMGGRHEQYFGPGTRLTVT.

This clone was detected once. The chain has TRBV27 and TRBJ1-5; perhaps TRBD1 as D (5 bases). Trimming took off 5 bases at V and 4 bases at J, with 12 bases between the two ends. Germline assignment: CDR1 MNHEY and CDR2 SMNVEV (reference sequence). The CDR3 length is 14 residues. DNA for the CDR3: TGTGCCAGCAGTCCGTACCAGGGAAATCAGCCCCAGCATTTT. Translating gives CASSPYQGNQPQHF.

The V gene is TRBV11-2, the J gene TRBJ2-3, with D possibly being TRBD2 (6 bases). Germline-derived CDR1 and CDR2 are SGHAT and FQNNGV. This CDR3 has 12 amino acids. V lost 8 bases to trimming and J lost 6 bases, with 12 bases between them. The CDR3 DNA reads TGTGCCAGCCTCTCACTAGCTGATACGCAGTATTTT. It specifies CASLSLADTQYF.

The V gene is TRBV7-2, the J gene TRBJ2-3, with TRBD2 matching over 11 bases. The CDR3 extends over 17 amino acids. Germline assignment: CDR1 SGHTA and CDR2 FQGNSA. V gave up 1 base and J gave up 2 bases; unmatched junction bases: 5. In DNA, the CDR3 is TGTGCCAGCAGCTTAGTTTTTAGCGGGAGGGCCACAGATACGCAGTATTTT. Translating it yields CASSLVFSGRATDTQYF.

The rearrangement joins TRBV28 to TRBJ2-7, with 11 bases lining up with TRBD2. The CDR3 is 16 amino acids. The V and J ends lost 3 bases and 1 base, in that order; junction bases with no gene match: 5. The germline CDR1 and CDR2 sequences are MDHEN and SYDVKM. CDR3 bases: TGTGCCAGCAGTTTCCTGGGACTAGCGGAGTCCTACGAGCAGTACTTC. Amino acids: CASSFLGLAESYEQYF.

The V gene is TRBV24-1, the J gene TRBJ2-5, with D tentatively TRBD2 (5 bases). The V gene's germline CDR1 is KGHDR and CDR2 SFDVKD. The CDR3 loop spans 16 amino acids. V gave up 5 bases and J gave up 1 base, with 16 bases separating them. The CDR3 here is CATSGERGSSQETQYF. The DNA for the CDR3 is TGTGCCACCAGTGGCGAACGAGGGTCCAGCCAAGAGACCCAGTACTTC.

The chain joins TRBV7-9 to TRBJ2-3; tentatively, D is TRBD1 (6 bases). Germline CDR1 reads SEHNR; CDR2 reads FQNEAQ (reference sequence). The CDR3 length is 14 residues. Trimming took off 5 bases at V and 4 bases at J, with 13 bases between the two ends. This CDR3 reads CASSTGIGADTQYF. CDR3 DNA sequence: TGTGCCAGCAGCACAGGGATTGGGGCAGATACGCAGTATTTT.

The gene calls are TRBV3-1 (or the pseudogene TRBV3-2) and TRBJ2-5, with D maybe TRBD2 (6 bases). Trimming took 0 bases from V and 4 from J, leaving 21 bases between them. The CDR3 has 18 residues. Germline CDR1 is LGHDT and CDR2 is YNNKEL (reference sequence). The CDR3: CASSQDRGIGRGGETQYF. CDR3 in DNA: TGTGCCAGCAGCCAAGATCGAGGGATAGGGCGGGGAGGAGAGACCCAGTACTTC.